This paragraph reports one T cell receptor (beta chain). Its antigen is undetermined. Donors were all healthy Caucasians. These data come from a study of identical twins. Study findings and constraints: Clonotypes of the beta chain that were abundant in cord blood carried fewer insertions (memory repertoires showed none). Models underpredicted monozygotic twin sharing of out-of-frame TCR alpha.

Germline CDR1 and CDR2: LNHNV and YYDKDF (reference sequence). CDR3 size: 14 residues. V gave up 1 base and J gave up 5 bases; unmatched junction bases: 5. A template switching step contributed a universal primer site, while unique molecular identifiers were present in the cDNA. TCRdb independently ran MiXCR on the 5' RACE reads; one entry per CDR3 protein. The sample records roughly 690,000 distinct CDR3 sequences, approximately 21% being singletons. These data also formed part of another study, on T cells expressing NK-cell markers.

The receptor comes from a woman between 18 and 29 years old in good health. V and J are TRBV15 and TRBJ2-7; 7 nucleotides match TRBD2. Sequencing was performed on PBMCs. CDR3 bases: TGTGCCACCAGCAGAGGACTAGCCTTCGACGAGCAGTACTTC. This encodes CATSRGLAFDEQYF.